The clone carrying this TCR beta chain was picked up one time. Germline trimming cut 2 bases from V and 4 bases from J; bases unmatched to any gene: 6. The germline V gene has CDR1 MGHRA and CDR2 YSYEKL. CDR3 length: 17 amino acids. Original data processing: Amplifying reference gene primers gave estimates of nucleated cell counts. Here immunoSEQ multiplex PCR was the method, and the copy in TCRdb shows in-frame clones only, minus some. V, J and clone size are taken as reported in that table, and D and trimming were inferred from the DNA itself. The sample has fewer than 350,000 clones, around 90% seen once. The data were taken from a study of blood T cell repertoires in COVID-19. About the study: Whether acute or convalescent, the COVID-19 samples came from the United States, Italy and Spain. In each case, the material was cDNA or gDNA derived from T cells, B-cell-depleted T cells, or PBMCs.

The sample comprised peripheral blood. The chain carries TRBV4-1 and TRBJ2-1; 12 positions match TRBD2. The source of this sequence is a man between 18 and 35 years old with active or convalescent COVID-19. The CDR3 nucleotides read TGCGCCAGCAGCCAAATAAAGGGGACTAGCGGGTACAATGAGCAGTTCTTC. Its translation: CASSQIKGTSGYNEQFF.